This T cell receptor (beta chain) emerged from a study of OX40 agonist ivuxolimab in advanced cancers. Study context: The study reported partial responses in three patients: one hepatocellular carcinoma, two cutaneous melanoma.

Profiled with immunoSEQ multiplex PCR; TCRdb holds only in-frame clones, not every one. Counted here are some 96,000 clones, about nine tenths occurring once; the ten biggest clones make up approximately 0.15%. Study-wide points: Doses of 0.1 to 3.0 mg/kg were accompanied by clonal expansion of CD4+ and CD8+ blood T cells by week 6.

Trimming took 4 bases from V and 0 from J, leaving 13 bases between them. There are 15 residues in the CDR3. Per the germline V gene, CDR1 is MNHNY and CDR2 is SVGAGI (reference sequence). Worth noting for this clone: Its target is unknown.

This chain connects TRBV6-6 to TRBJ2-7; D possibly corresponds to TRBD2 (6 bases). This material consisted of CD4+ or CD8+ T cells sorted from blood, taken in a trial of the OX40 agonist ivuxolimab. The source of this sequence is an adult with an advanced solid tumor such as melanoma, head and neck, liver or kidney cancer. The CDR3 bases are TGTGCCAGCAGTTCGCCTTGGGGGGTCTCCTACGAGCAGTACTTC. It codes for CASSSPWGVSYEQYF.